These 17 T cell receptor beta chains came from one sample sequenced in a study of T cell clonality in common variable immunodeficiency. Study-wide results and limits: Reportedly, TCR beta sequences from common variable immunodeficiency showed fewer deletions and N-nucleotide insertions.

Produced via immunoSEQ multiplex PCR; TCRdb's table is partial and in-frame only. The sample was found to contain approximately 29,000 clones, and every one recurs. These receptors lack a known antigen. Sequenced: peripheral blood mononuclear cells. These receptors originate from a human donor with common variable immunodeficiency.

A word on this clone: The read is 3 residues too short to cover the CDR3 end, so that end is filled in from the germline J gene. The chain recombines TRBV19 with TRBJ1-2, with D possibly matching TRBD1 (5 bases). The V and J ends lost 7 bases and 3 bases respectively, with 12 bases between them. CDR1 and CDR2 from the germline V gene are LNHDA and SQIVND (reference sequence). The CDR3 contains 13 residues. Incomplete CDR3 DNA: TGTGCCAGTAAAGACAGTCCATACTATGGC. Encoded protein: CASKDSPYYG. In full, the CDR3 is CASKDSPYYGYTF.

This clone was counted many times. The CDR3 end falls 3 residues outside the read, so it is completed with the germline J gene. The J gene is TRBJ1-1, the V gene TRBV29-1; D is uncertain. The ends were cut back, 4 bases at V and 1 base at J, with 4 bases in the middle. This CDR3 is built from 11 residues. Germline values: CDR1 SQVTM, CDR2 ANQGSEA. The CDR3 bases that were read are TGCAGCGTTGTTCGGAACACTGAA. Its protein product is CSVVRNTE. The full CDR3 protein reads CSVVRNTEAFF.

This clone was picked up many times. The read ends 3 residues shy of where the CDR3 ends; the end is completed using the germline J gene. The chain employs TRBV18 and TRBJ2-4; tentative D call: TRBD1 (6 bases). The CDR3 consists of 13 residues. Germline V CDR1 and CDR2: KGHSH, LQKENI. CDR3: CASSSNRDNDQYF. The covered CDR3 bases are TGTGCCAGCTCTTCGAATAGGGACAATGAT.

This clone was seen only a few times. Germline is not matched at one junction end, which may reflect a read error. The read halts 3 residues ahead of the CDR3 end, with the missing end drawn from the germline J gene. The V call is TRBV2, the J call TRBJ1-5; possible D gene TRBD1, 5 bases. The germline V gene encodes CDR1 SNHLY and CDR2 FYNNEI. This CDR3 comprises 14 residues. This chain's CDR3 is CASSWGDGKQPQHF. The sequenced part of the CDR3 DNA is TGTGCCAGTTCTTGGGGGGACGGCAAGCAGCCC.

This clone was seen a handful of times. The read gets to within 3 residues of the CDR3 end, and the germline J gene fills in the rest. This chain links TRBV16 with TRBJ2-5, with D unresolved. Germline lookup yields CDR1 KGHSY and CDR2 FQNENV. V was shortened by 0 bases and J by 1 base, with 6 bases between the two germline ends. This CDR3 spans 14 amino acids. The CDR3 bases that were read are TGTGCCAGCAGCCAATCCAGCGCCCAAGAGACC. Translated, it gives CASSQSSAQET. The full CDR3 sequence reads CASSQSSAQETQYF. Supplemented by reference TRBV16 and TRBJ2-5, the full variable domain reads GEEVAQTPKHLVRGEGQKAKLYCAPIKGHSYVFWYQQVLKNEFKFLISFQNENVFDETGMPKERFSAKCLPNSPCSLEIQATKLEDSAVYFCASSQSSAQETQYFGPGTRLLVL.

This clone was counted ten times or more. Read sequence stops 3 residues before the CDR3 end, and the germline J gene provides the missing end. This chain connects TRBV18 to TRBJ2-1, with 9 bases lining up with TRBD1. This CDR3 is 16 amino acids long. Germline-derived CDR1 and CDR2 are KGHSH and LQKENI. V dropped 6 bases and J dropped 1; count of bases not matched to a gene: 7. The CDR3 region is CASSTRGQGSYNEQFF. CDR3 DNA, as far as it was read: TGTGCCAGCTCTACCCGGGGACAGGGTTCCTACAATGAG.

This clone ranks as medium-sized. The CDR3 protein is CASSWPGGGETQYF. The sequenced CDR3 bases are TGCGCCAGCAGCTGGCCGGGTGGAGGAGAGACC. V usage is TRBV5-1 and J usage is TRBJ2-5, with a possible D match to TRBD2 (5 bases). The sequence runs out 3 residues before the end of the CDR3; the remainder is reconstructed from the germline J gene. Trimming shortened V by 3 bases and J by 4 bases, and 13 bases separated the two germline ends. This CDR3 region has 14 residues. CDR1 and CDR2 (germline): SGHRS, YFSETQ.

This clone has at least ten counts. The read ends 3 residues before the CDR3 terminus; that terminus is restored from the germline J gene. The chain recombines TRBV7-2 with TRBJ1-4; D not certain. The CDR3 is 14 residues long. The V end lost 5 bases, the J end lost 6 bases, and 13 bases lay between the germline ends. Germline lookup yields CDR1 SGHTA and CDR2 FQGNSA. The CDR3 spells CASSDGSLDEKLFF. Incomplete CDR3 DNA: TGTGCCAGCAGCGACGGTTCCCTAGATGAAAAA.

This clone occurred many times. The observed sequence ends 3 residues before the CDR3 terminus, with the missing tail filled in from the germline J gene. The chain carries TRBV7-9 and TRBJ1-4; 7 bases match TRBD1. CDR1 and CDR2 from the germline V gene are SEHNR and FQNEAQ (reference sequence). Trimming cost V 5 bases and J 7 bases; bases outside gene matches: 7. The CDR3 runs 14 residues. The CDR3 loop is CASSPTGMTEKLFF. The covered CDR3 bases are TGTGCCAGCAGCCCGACAGGGATGACTGAAAAA.

This clone was counted ten times or more. The CDR3 is cut off 3 residues early in the read; its end comes from the germline J gene. The chain carries TRBV29-1 and TRBJ1-2, with 7 positions matching TRBD1. Germline V gene sequence: CDR1 SQVTM, CDR2 ANQGSEA. The CDR3 extends over 13 amino acids. Unmatched junction bases numbered 10, after V lost 7 bases and J lost 5 bases. The CDR3 DNA, read in part, is TGCAGCGCATCCGGACAGGTCGGGTATGGC. Amino acid sequence: CSASGQVGYG. Given in full, the CDR3 is CSASGQVGYGYTF.

This clone was counted at least ten times. The sequenced fragment ends 3 residues before the CDR3 boundary, so the rest is inferred from the germline J gene. The chain uses TRBV6-1 and TRBJ1-1; D is unresolved. Germline V gene data show CDR1 as MNHNS and CDR2 as SASEGT. Trimming pared 2 bases from V and 5 bases from J, leaving 12 bases between. This CDR3 comprises 14 residues. CDR3 DNA (partial): TGTGCCAGCAGTGAACCTATCCCCGAAACTGAA. It codes for CASSEPIPETE. The whole CDR3 reads CASSEPIPETEAFF.

In this sample, this clone turned up many times. The read terminates 3 residues before the CDR3 end, so the remaining end is supplied by the germline J gene. The identical CDR3 is also encoded by other nucleotide sequences in the sample. This chain links TRBV7-9 with TRBJ2-3, with 7 positions matching TRBD1. Trimming cost V 6 bases and J 8 bases; bases outside gene matches: 8. CDR1 is SEHNR and CDR2 is FQNEAQ in the germline V gene (reference sequence). The CDR3 covers 13 residues. CDR3 loop: CASSERQGGTQYF. Incomplete CDR3 DNA: TGTGCCAGCAGTGAACGACAGGGTGGTACG.

To note about this clone: The read is 3 residues too short to cover the CDR3 end, so that end is filled in from the germline J gene. The genes are TRBV10-3 and TRBJ2-1, with TRBD1 as a possible D gene (6 bases). Germline V gives CDR1 ENHRY, CDR2 SYGVKD. CDR3 size: 13 residues. V was trimmed by 7 bases and J by 8 bases, leaving 15 bases between them. Incomplete CDR3 DNA: TGTGCCATCATGGGGACATCCGCGGATGAG. This encodes CAIMGTSADE. Given in full, the CDR3 is CAIMGTSADEQFF.

This clone has a handful of counts. The CDR3 end lies 3 residues beyond the end of the read and is filled in from the germline J gene. This CDR3 is also generated by other DNA sequences in the sample. This chain connects TRBV2 to TRBJ2-5, with D tentatively TRBD1 (5 bases). The CDR3 spans 15 residues. Germline V lookup: CDR1 SNHLY, CDR2 FYNNEI. Trimming took 3 bases from V and 5 from J, leaving 16 bases between them. The CDR3: CASSDYGQGRETQYF. The sequenced CDR3 bases are TGTGCCAGCAGTGACTATGGGCAGGGTCGGGAGACC. Using reference TRBV2 and TRBJ2-5 for the parts outside the CDR3, the full variable domain is EPEVTQTPSHQVTQMGQEVILRCVPISNHLYFYWYRQILGQKVEFLVSFYNNEISEKSEIFDDQFSVERPDGSNFTLKIRSTKLEDSAMYFCASSDYGQGRETQYFGPGTRLLVL.

For this clone: The read comes to an end 3 residues before the CDR3 does, leaving the germline J gene to fill in the end. The chain uses TRBV30 and TRBJ1-3, with no clear D. This CDR3 region has 11 residues. V lost 4 bases and J 4 bases, leaving 5 bases between the germline ends. CDR1 is GTSNPN and CDR2 is SVGIG in the germline V gene (reference sequence). The sequenced part of the CDR3 DNA is TGTGCCTGGAATATCGGAAACACC. This codes for CAWNIGNT. The complete CDR3 sequence is CAWNIGNTIYF.

This clone was seen a handful of times. The missing CDR3 end, 3 residues past where the read stops, is filled in from the germline J gene. The chain joins TRBV18 to TRBJ2-5, with 9 bases lining up with TRBD1. Germline CDR1 reads KGHSH; CDR2 reads LQKENI. There are 15 residues in the CDR3. V trimming: 5 bases; J trimming: 5 bases; junction bases outside the gene matches: 9. CDR3 bases read: TGTGCCAGCTCAGCCCGACAGGGGGAGAGGGAGACC. Its protein product is CASSARQGERET. In full, the CDR3 reads CASSARQGERETQYF.

This clone was counted many times. The CDR3 goes on 3 residues after the read ends, and that part is filled in from the germline J gene. This chain links TRBV2 with TRBJ2-2; D perhaps matches TRBD2 (6 bases). Trimming pared 2 bases from V and 7 bases from J, leaving 8 bases between. The CDR3 runs to 13 residues. Germline CDR1 reads SNHLY; CDR2 reads FYNNEI. The CDR3 loop reads CASSETRDGELFF. CDR3 DNA (partial): TGTGCCAGCAGTGAAACGCGGGACGGGGAG. Filled out from reference TRBV2 and TRBJ2-2, the complete variable domain reads EPEVTQTPSHQVTQMGQEVILRCVPISNHLYFYWYRQILGQKVEFLVSFYNNEISEKSEIFDDQFSVERPDGSNFTLKIRSTKLEDSAMYFCASSETRDGELFFGEGSRLTVL.